This T cell receptor beta chain derives from a study of CD8 T cells in Susac syndrome. Study findings and constraints: Expansion of clones was not seen in the CD4+ T cell repertoires of Susac syndrome.

V lost 2 bases to trimming and J lost 2 bases; unmatched junction nucleotides: 7. CDR3 length: 15 residues. Germline values: CDR1 GTSNPN, CDR2 SVGIG (reference sequence). About this clonotype itself: Its target is not known.

Random hexamers were used to reverse transcribe an amount of about 0.45 to 1 ug RNA. Amplification of TCR beta CDR3 used immunoSEQ multiplex PCR across 54 Vbeta and 13 Jbeta. TCRdb re-analysed the immunoSEQ multiplex PCR reads in MiXCR, keeping a single row per CDR3 protein. The table has roughly 190,000 distinct CDR3 sequences, roughly nine tenths seen once; the top ten hold approximately 0.09%. This receptor was taken from a human donor with Susac syndrome. The V and J genes are TRBV30 and TRBJ2-3; 7 nucleotides align to TRBD1. The sequenced sample was CD4+ T cells from PBMCs. The CDR3 DNA sequence: TGTGCCTGGAGTAAAAGACAGGGTCCCACAGATACGCAGTATTTT. Amino acid sequence: CAWSKRQGPTDTQYF.